Listed below are T cell receptor beta chains from one sample, sequenced in a study of cytomegalovirus exposure and HLA in healthy donors. Profiled with immunoSEQ multiplex PCR; TCRdb holds only in-frame clones, not every one. The data show approximately 170,000 clones, with over 80% seen just once and 1.2% held by the top ten. Sequencing used PBMCs. These receptors were obtained from a boy younger than 10 in good health and CMV-seronegative. The CDR3 runs from the conserved cysteine through the conserved F or W. A D gene is named only where the DNA matches it firmly. Some rows mark clone size as missing; the rest say once, few, many or name a class of expanded clone.

abundance,v_gene,d_gene,j_gene,CDR3aa,CDR3nt
NA,TRBV10-3,TRBD2,TRBJ2-5,CAISEGLVAGEETQYF,TGTGCCATCAGTGAGGGGTTAGTAGCGGGGGAGGAGACCCAGTACTTC
NA,TRBV15,NA,TRBJ2-3,CATSRGAAGTSTDTQYF,TGTGCCACCAGCAGAGGGGCGGCGGGGACTAGCACAGATACGCAGTATTTT
NA,TRBV6-1,NA,TRBJ1-6,CASSESGGSGSPLHF,TGTGCCAGCAGTGAAAGTGGGGGGTCCGGATCACCCCTCCACTTT
NA,TRBV7-6,NA,TRBJ1-1,CASSFGPNTEAFF,TGTGCCAGCAGCTTCGGTCCGAACACTGAAGCTTTCTTT
NA,TRBV14,NA,TRBJ2-1,CASSQGLDYNEQFF,TGTGCCAGCAGCCAAGGGCTCGATTACAATGAGCAGTTCTTC
NA,TRBV30,NA,TRBJ1-2,CAWYQQRRDYKGYTF,TGTGCCTGGTACCAACAACGGCGGGATTATAAGGGCTACACCTTC
few,TRBV28,NA,TRBJ1-1,CASRTKDRHTEAFF,TGTGCCAGCAGGACTAAAGATAGGCACACTGAAGCTTTCTTT
NA,TRBV19,NA,TRBJ2-6,CASSLATGANVLTF,TGTGCCAGTAGTTTGGCAACTGGGGCCAACGTCCTGACTTTC
NA,TRBV7-2,NA,TRBJ2-1,CASSTDVGGYNEQFF,TGTGCCAGCAGCACGGACGTGGGGGGTTACAATGAGCAGTTCTTC
once,TRBV5-1,TRBD1,TRBJ2-7,CASSSAGTGGYEQYF,TGCGCCAGCAGCTCTGCCGGGACAGGGGGCTACGAGCAGTACTTC
NA,TRBV19,NA,TRBJ2-1,CASSKTGTRNNEQFF,TGTGCCAGTAGTAAGACGGGGACTCGTAACAATGAGCAGTTCTTC
NA,TRBV2,NA,TRBJ2-3,CASSPPQGMGTDTQYF,TGTGCCAGCAGCCCACCACAGGGAATGGGCACAGATACGCAGTATTTT
NA,TRBV5-6,NA,TRBJ1-6,CASSLGGASSPLHF,TGTGCCAGCAGCTTAGGGGGAGCGAGTTCACCCCTCCACTTT
NA,TRBV18,TRBD2,TRBJ2-1,CASSPKGLAGGDNEQFF,TGTGCCAGCTCACCCAAGGGACTAGCGGGAGGGGACAATGAGCAGTTCTTC
NA,TRBV5-6,NA,TRBJ1-1,CASSLEGMEDTEAFF,TGTGCCAGCAGCTTGGAAGGGATGGAGGACACTGAAGCTTTCTTT
NA,TRBV6-6,NA,TRBJ1-5,CASSYSEANQPQHF,TGTGCCAGCAGTTACTCTGAGGCGAATCAGCCCCAGCATTTT
NA,TRBV10-3,NA,TRBJ1-1,CAISESEKLNTEAFF,TGTGCCATCAGTGAGTCTGAGAAGCTGAACACTGAAGCTTTCTTT
NA,TRBV30,NA,TRBJ2-5,CAWSQGNQETQYF,TGTGCCTGGAGTCAGGGAAACCAAGAGACCCAGTACTTC
NA,TRBV2,TRBD1,TRBJ1-4,CACQDRLNEKLFF,TGTGCCTGCCAGGACAGGCTTAATGAAAAACTGTTTTTT
NA,TRBV2,NA,TRBJ2-2,CASNRERVPGELFF,TGTGCCAGCAACAGGGAAAGGGTCCCCGGGGAGCTGTTTTTT
few,TRBV6-6,TRBD2,TRBJ2-2,CASTSLAGGSTGELFF,TGTGCCAGCACAAGCCTAGCGGGGGGGTCCACCGGGGAGCTGTTTTTT
once,TRBV6-1,NA,TRBJ2-5,CASGSGRGETQYF,TGTGCCAGCGGTAGTGGCAGGGGAGAGACCCAGTACTTC
NA,TRBV18,TRBD2,TRBJ2-7,CASSPGGKLHEQYF,TGTGCCAGCTCACCGGGGGGGAAGCTCCACGAGCAGTACTTC
NA,TRBV19,TRBD1,TRBJ1-2,CASSQQGATIYGYTF,TGTGCCAGTAGCCAGCAGGGGGCTACCATCTATGGCTACACCTTC
NA,TRBV7-8,NA,TRBJ1-1,CASSLLGENTEAFF,TGTGCCAGCAGCCTACTAGGAGAGAACACTGAAGCTTTCTTT
NA,TRBV19,TRBD2,TRBJ2-1,CASQGLAGQVYNEQFF,TGTGCCAGCCAAGGACTAGCGGGACAGGTATACAATGAGCAGTTCTTC
NA,TRBV5-1,NA,TRBJ1-2,CASSTQAYNNYGYTF,TGCGCCAGCAGCACTCAGGCTTACAATAACTATGGCTACACCTTC
NA,TRBV15,NA,TRBJ1-2,CATSGGGGLGYTF,TGTGCCACCAGCGGAGGAGGGGGTTTAGGCTACACCTTC
NA,TRBV27,NA,TRBJ1-1,CASTGLQNTEAFF,TGTGCCAGCACGGGACTCCAGAACACTGAAGCTTTCTTT
few,TRBV10-1,NA,TRBJ1-2,CASSDRINYGYTF,TGCGCCAGCAGCGACAGAATTAACTATGGCTACACCTTC
NA,TRBV30,TRBD1,TRBJ1-1,CAWVGQVYMNTEAFF,TGTGCCTGGGTGGGACAGGTGTACATGAACACTGAAGCTTTCTTT
NA,TRBV27,NA,TRBJ2-7,CASSLSPGTPLEQYF,TGTGCCAGCAGTTTATCGCCCGGGACTCCCCTCGAGCAGTACTTC
NA,TRBV27,NA,TRBJ2-7,CASSSGYEQYF,TGTGCCAGCAGTTCGGGGTACGAGCAGTACTTC
NA,TRBV5-1,TRBD1,TRBJ2-7,CASSTPPTGGGNEQYF,TGCGCCAGCAGCACCCCACCGACAGGGGGCGGGAACGAGCAGTACTTC
once,TRBV4-2,TRBD1,TRBJ2-1,CASSQDFPDRSSYNEQFF,TGTGCCAGCAGCCAAGATTTTCCGGACAGGAGCTCCTACAATGAGCAGTTCTTC
few,TRBV4-3,NA,TRBJ2-5,CASSQAYAGTPQETQYF,TGCGCCAGCAGCCAAGCATATGCGGGGACTCCCCAAGAGACCCAGTACTTC
NA,TRBV5-1,TRBD2,TRBJ2-1,CASSYASGRIYNEQFF,TGCGCCAGCAGCTATGCTAGCGGGAGAATCTACAATGAGCAGTTCTTC
NA,TRBV9,TRBD2,TRBJ2-1,CASSTSGNGYNEQFF,TGTGCCAGCAGCACAAGCGGGAACGGCTACAATGAGCAGTTCTTC
NA,TRBV4-1,TRBD2,TRBJ2-2,CASTGLAGNTGELFF,TGCGCCAGCACCGGACTAGCGGGGAACACCGGGGAGCTGTTTTTT